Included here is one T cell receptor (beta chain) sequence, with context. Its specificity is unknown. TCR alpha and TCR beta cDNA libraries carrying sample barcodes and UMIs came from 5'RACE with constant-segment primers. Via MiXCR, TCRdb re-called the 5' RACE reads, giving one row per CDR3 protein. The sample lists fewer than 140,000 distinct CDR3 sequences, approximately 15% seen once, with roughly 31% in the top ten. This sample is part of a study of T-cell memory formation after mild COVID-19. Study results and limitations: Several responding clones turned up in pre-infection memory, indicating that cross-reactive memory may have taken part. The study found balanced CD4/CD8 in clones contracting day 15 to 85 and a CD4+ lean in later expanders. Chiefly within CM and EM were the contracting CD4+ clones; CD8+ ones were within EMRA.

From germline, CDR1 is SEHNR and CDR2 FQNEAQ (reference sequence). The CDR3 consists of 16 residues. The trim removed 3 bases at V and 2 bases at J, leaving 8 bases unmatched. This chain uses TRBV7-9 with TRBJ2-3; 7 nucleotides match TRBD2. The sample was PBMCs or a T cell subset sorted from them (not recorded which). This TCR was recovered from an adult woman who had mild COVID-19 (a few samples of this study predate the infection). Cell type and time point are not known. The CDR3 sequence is CASSFGQRDPTDTQYF. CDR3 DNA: TGTGCCAGCAGCTTTGGCCAGCGGGATCCCACAGATACGCAGTATTTT.